Below, one T cell receptor (beta chain) is given with its context. The target antigen is unknown. Germline CDR1 and CDR2: LGHDT and YNNKEL (reference sequence). Between the trimmed V and J ends, which lost 0 bases and 0 bases, there was a span of 6 bases. The CDR3 sequence is 14 residues long. This record comes from a study of T cells after yellow fever vaccination. Study-wide context: Low-cell-number fractions were prepared with SMART-Seq v4 Ultra Low Input.

The study made its TCR cDNA through 5'RACE template switching. That step introduced a universal primer site along with UMIs. TCRdb redid the calling of the 5' RACE reads with MiXCR, one entry per CDR3 protein. The table includes more than 300,000 distinct CDR3 sequences, 9.5% to 12% detected once. Study-wide results and caveats: Primary-vaccination clones mostly resurfaced post-booster (about 95% CD4, more than 80% CD8).

This clonotype was sampled from a man aged 18 to 35 who received the YFV17D yellow fever vaccine. The sequenced sample was CD4+ T cells sorted from PBMCs, obtained 45 days after the yellow fever booster vaccination. The V and J genes are TRBV3-1 and TRBJ2-7; D is unclear. Written as DNA, the CDR3 is TGTGCCAGCAGCCAAGAGGGCGACTCCTACGAGCAGTACTTC. Protein product: CASSQEGDSYEQYF.